This T cell receptor (beta chain) was sequenced during a study of T cell changes during pregnancy in multiple sclerosis. Generated by immunoSEQ multiplex PCR, the TCRdb table keeps only in-frame clones and is missing some. This repertoire shows 91,000 or so clones, 85% to 95% found once; its top ten account for about 2%. The sequence was collected from a female donor with multiple sclerosis, enrolled in a pregnancy study. The starting material was peripheral blood, obtained after pregnancy.

CDR3 sequence (DNA): TGTGCCTGGGGGTTTTTTGGGACAGGGGATGAAAAACTGTTTTTT. Amino acid sequence: CAWGFFGTGDEKLFF. The chain joins TRBV30 to TRBJ1-4; TRBD1 matches at 10 bases. CDR3 length equals 15 residues. V lost 5 bases, J lost 6 bases, and 9 bases stayed unmatched. Germline CDR1 and CDR2: GTSNPN and SVGIG (reference sequence).